This TCR beta chain stems from a study of CD8 T cells in Susac syndrome. Looking at the study overall: At blood draw, Susac syndrome patients were therapy-naive, on corticosteroids, or on intravenous immunoglobulin alone.

Random hexamers were used to reverse transcribe about 0.5 to 1 ug of RNA. In TCRdb, the immunoSEQ multiplex PCR reads were re-called with MiXCR into one record per CDR3 protein. The data hold approximately 210,000 distinct CDR3 sequences, with about 95% observed a single time. The sequence was collected from a human donor with Susac syndrome. Sequenced material: CD4+ T cells from PBMCs.

The CDR3 nucleotides read TGTGCCACCAGCAGAGATCCGACGGGAGCAACTAATGAAAAACTGTTTTTT. It yields the protein CATSRDPTGATNEKLFF. The chain links TRBV15 to TRBJ1-4, with D hard to call. Trimming took 0 bases from V and 0 from J, leaving 11 bases between them. Germline CDR1 reads LNHNV; CDR2 reads YYDKDF (reference sequence). CDR3 length: 17 residues.